This section outlines one TCR beta chain sequence together with its context. Antigen: not known. TCRdb fed the reads into MiXCR, producing one record per CDR3 protein. The table has about 740,000 distinct CDR3 sequences, around 35% seen once. The data were taken from a study of T cell repertoires in cytomegalovirus infection. Overall study results and limits: CMV-specific TCR beta clonotypes restricted by HLA-C dominated the ex vivo response. Accumulated public TCR beta family frequency recognized individuals carrying CMV together with the relevant HLA.

Per the germline V gene, CDR1 is SGHVS and CDR2 is FQNEAQ. The CDR3 sequence is 14 residues long. Trimming pared 11 bases from V and 2 bases from J, leaving 17 bases between. The sequence was collected from a human donor in good health (CMV status not recorded). Some clones in this sample may be carry-over from other donors' samples. This sample comprised cultured PBMCs, obtained from culture after CMV antigen stimulation. The chain employs TRBV7-8 and TRBJ2-3, with D hard to call. Here the CDR3 reads CAGRPAADTDTQYF. The CDR3 bases are TGTGCCGGCCGGCCCGCGGCTGACACAGATACGCAGTATTTT. Supplemented by reference TRBV7-8 and TRBJ2-3, the full variable domain reads GAGVSQSPRYKVAKRGQDVALRCDPISGHVSLFWYQQALGQGPEFLTYFQNEAQLDKSGLPSDRFFAERPEGSVSTLKIQRTQQEDSAVYLCAGRPAADTDTQYFGPGTRLTVL.